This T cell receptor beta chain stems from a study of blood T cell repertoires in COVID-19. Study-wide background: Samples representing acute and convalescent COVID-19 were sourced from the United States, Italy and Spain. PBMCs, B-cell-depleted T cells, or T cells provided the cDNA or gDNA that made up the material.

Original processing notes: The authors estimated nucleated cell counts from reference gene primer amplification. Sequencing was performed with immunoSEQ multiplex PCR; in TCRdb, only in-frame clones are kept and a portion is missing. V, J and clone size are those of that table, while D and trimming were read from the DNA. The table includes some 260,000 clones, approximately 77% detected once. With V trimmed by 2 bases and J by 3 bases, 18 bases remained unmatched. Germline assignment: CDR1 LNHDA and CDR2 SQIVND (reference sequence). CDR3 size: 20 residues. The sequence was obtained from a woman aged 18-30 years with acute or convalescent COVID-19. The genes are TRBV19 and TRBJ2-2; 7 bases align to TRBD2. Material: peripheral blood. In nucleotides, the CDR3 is TGTGCCAGTAGTATACCTCTGGGAGGGTCCTCGAACTTGGACACCGGGGAGCTGTTTTTT. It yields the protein CASSIPLGGSSNLDTGELFF.